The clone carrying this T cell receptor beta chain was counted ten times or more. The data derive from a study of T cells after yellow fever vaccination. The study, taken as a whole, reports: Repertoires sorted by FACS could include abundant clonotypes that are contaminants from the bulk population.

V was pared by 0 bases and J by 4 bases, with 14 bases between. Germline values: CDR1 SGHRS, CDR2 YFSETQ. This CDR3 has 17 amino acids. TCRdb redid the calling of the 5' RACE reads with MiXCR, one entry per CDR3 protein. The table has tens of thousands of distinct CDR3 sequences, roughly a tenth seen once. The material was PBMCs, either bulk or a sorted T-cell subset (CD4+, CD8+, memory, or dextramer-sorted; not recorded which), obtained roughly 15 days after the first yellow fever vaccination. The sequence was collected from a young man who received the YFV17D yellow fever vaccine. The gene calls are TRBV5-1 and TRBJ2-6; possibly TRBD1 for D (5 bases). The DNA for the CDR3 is TGCGCCAGCAGCTTGGGGGATGGACACCCCGGGGCCAACGTCCTGACTTTC. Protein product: CASSLGDGHPGANVLTF.